Listed below are T cell receptor beta chains from one sample, sequenced in a study of blood T cells in healthy people across ages. TCRdb re-derived calls from the 5' RACE reads in MiXCR, one entry per CDR3 protein. The table shows some 550,000 distinct CDR3 sequences, with 40% to 55% occurring only once. Sequencing used blood. Receptors originate from a man at least 80 years old in good health. Both conserved end residues are part of each CDR3. Each record gives: CDR3 DNA, CDR3 protein, D gene, V gene, clone size, J gene. A D gene is named only where the DNA matches it firmly. Clone size is stated in some rows and not others, as once, few, many or a class when expanded.

TGTGCCAGCAGCCCCCGGGGGGCCTCCTATAATTCACCCCTCCACTTT,CASSPRGASYNSPLHF,-,TRBV7-2,-,TRBJ1-6
TGCAGTGCTAGTGGGTACACTGAAGCTTTCTTT,CSASGYTEAFF,-,TRBV20-1,-,TRBJ1-1
TGTGCCAACAGCCAAGAAGTTACACAGGGGTCAGATACGCAGTATTTT,CANSQEVTQGSDTQYF,TRBD1,TRBV4-2,-,TRBJ2-3
TGCAGTGCTAGAGATCCGGGACAGGGGCCCAATCAGCCCCAGCATTTT,CSARDPGQGPNQPQHF,TRBD1,TRBV20-1,once,TRBJ1-5
TGCGCCAGCAGTCGGACAGGCTACTACGAGCAGTACTTC,CASSRTGYYEQYF,TRBD1,TRBV5-1,-,TRBJ2-7
TGCAGTGCTAGAGGGGACTCCGAGCAGTACTTC,CSARGDSEQYF,-,TRBV20-1,few,TRBJ2-7
TGCAGCGGATTAGGACTAGCGGGAGGTTACAATGAGCAGTTCTTC,CSGLGLAGGYNEQFF,TRBD2,TRBV29-1,-,TRBJ2-1
TGTGCCAGCAGACAGCCGGGATTAGAGGGCTACACCTTC,CASRQPGLEGYTF,-,TRBV2,-,TRBJ1-2
TGTGCCAGCAGCGTAGAATCTAGCGTGGCCCACGAGCAGTACTTC,CASSVESSVAHEQYF,-,TRBV9,-,TRBJ2-7
TGTGCCACCAGCAGAGATCTGAAAGTCCCTAACTATGGCTACACCTTC,CATSRDLKVPNYGYTF,-,TRBV15,-,TRBJ1-2
TGTGCCAGCAGCCCCCAGGGGGCCTGGGGTGGCACTGAAGCTTTCTTT,CASSPQGAWGGTEAFF,TRBD1,TRBV7-2,-,TRBJ1-1
TGTGCCAGCAGCGCGGGCCCGCGGGGGACACCAGATACGCAGTATTTT,CASSAGPRGTPDTQYF,-,TRBV12-3/TRBV12-4,few,TRBJ2-3
TGTGCCAGCAGTCCCAATAGGGAGGCGGGGGATACGCAGTATTTT,CASSPNREAGDTQYF,-,TRBV28,-,TRBJ2-3
TGCAGTGCAACCCAGGGACCGAGCTCTGGGGCCAACGTCCTGACTTTC,CSATQGPSSGANVLTF,-,TRBV20-1,-,TRBJ2-6
TGCGCCAGCAGCCGGCTGACCAGCTCCTACAATGAGCAGTTCTTC,CASSRLTSSYNEQFF,-,TRBV4-3,-,TRBJ2-1
TGCAGCGTTGTGGCCGGGGGAGTGGACTATGGCTACACCTTC,CSVVAGGVDYGYTF,-,TRBV29-1,-,TRBJ1-2
TGTGCCAGCAGCTTAGTTGCGGACCGTTACAATGAGCAGTTCTTC,CASSLVADRYNEQFF,-,TRBV7-8,-,TRBJ2-1
TGTGCCAGCAGCCCCGGCAGGGCTACTGAAGCTTTCTTT,CASSPGRATEAFF,-,TRBV11-1,-,TRBJ1-1
TGTGCCATCAGTTTAGCGCGCACCGGGGAGCTGTTTTTT,CAISLARTGELFF,-,TRBV10-3,-,TRBJ2-2
TGTGCCAGCAGCGACCGGACAGGGGCAAAGACCCAGTACTTC,CASSDRTGAKTQYF,TRBD1,TRBV9,-,TRBJ2-5
TGTGCCAGCAGTGAAGCGGGAACAACTGGAAACACCATATATTTT,CASSEAGTTGNTIYF,-,TRBV25-1,-,TRBJ1-3
TGTGCCAGCAGTGGCTTCCGGGACCAAATCTACGAGCAGTACTTC,CASSGFRDQIYEQYF,-,TRBV28,few,TRBJ2-7
TGTGCCACCAAGGCAGCGGGTGTTAGCACAGATACGCAGTATTTT,CATKAAGVSTDTQYF,-,TRBV12-3/TRBV12-4,few,TRBJ2-3
TGTGCCAGCCGGGGCTTAGCGGGAGAGACCCAGTACTTC,CASRGLAGETQYF,TRBD2,TRBV12-3/TRBV12-4,few,TRBJ2-5
TGTGCCAGCAGCTCGGAGGTGGGGGCTCCATACGGTGAAGCTTTCTTT,CASSSEVGAPYGEAFF,-,TRBV7-9,-,TRBJ1-1
TGTGCCAGCAGTTACTCGGACGGCTACACTGAAGCTTTCTTT,CASSYSDGYTEAFF,-,TRBV6-5,many,TRBJ1-1
TGCAGTGCTATCCACGGGAGCCGCTCCTACGAGCAGTACTTC,CSAIHGSRSYEQYF,-,TRBV20-1,few,TRBJ2-7
TGTGCCAGCAGTCGACTAGCGGGAGATTGGTGGTACTTC,CASSRLAGDWWYF,TRBD2,TRBV28,-,TRBJ2-7
TGTGCCACCTTGCCGCAAGCGGGGAGCACAGATACGCAGTATTTT,CATLPQAGSTDTQYF,TRBD2,TRBV10-3,-,TRBJ2-3
TGTGCCAGCAGTTTTATCCTCCCGGAGACCCAGTACTTC,CASSFILPETQYF,-,TRBV27,few,TRBJ2-5
TGTGCCAGCAGCCGAGGTGGGGGGATAGCGGGAGGGCCCTACAATGAGCAGTTCTTC,CASSRGGGIAGGPYNEQFF,TRBD2,TRBV9,few,TRBJ2-1
TGTGCCAGCAGCCCGGGGGTAGGCAGGGAGACCCGGTTCTTC,CASSPGVGRETRFF,-,TRBV6-6,once,TRBJ2-1
TGCGCCAGCAGCTTGGCCAGCCTGAGGGGTGAGCAGTTCTTC,CASSLASLRGEQFF,-,TRBV5-1,-,TRBJ2-1
TGTGCCAGCAGCTTGCAGGGGGTTAGATACGAGCAGTACTTC,CASSLQGVRYEQYF,TRBD1,TRBV5-8,-,TRBJ2-7
TGTGCCAGCACCAACCCGGGCCTTTACTCTGGAAACACCATATATTTT,CASTNPGLYSGNTIYF,-,TRBV12-3/TRBV12-4,-,TRBJ1-3
TGTGCCAGCAGTGAACAAACAGGGTACGAGCAGTACTTC,CASSEQTGYEQYF,-,TRBV6-4,once,TRBJ2-7
TGTGCCAGCAGCTTAGGGCCAAATGAGCAGTTCTTC,CASSLGPNEQFF,-,TRBV11-2,few,TRBJ2-1
TGCAGCGTTGCAAGGGGTTCGGAGACCCAGTACTTC,CSVARGSETQYF,-,TRBV29-1,-,TRBJ2-5
TGCGCCAGCAGCTTGGACCCGAGACTAGCGGCTAACAATGAGCAGTTCTTC,CASSLDPRLAANNEQFF,TRBD2,TRBV5-1,-,TRBJ2-1
TGCGCCAGCAGCCAAGATCTAGGGACCTACGAGCAGTACTTC,CASSQDLGTYEQYF,-,TRBV4-3,-,TRBJ2-7
TGTGCCAGCAGCCCTCTAAGCGGACAGGGAAACGAGCAGTACTTC,CASSPLSGQGNEQYF,TRBD1,TRBV11-2,-,TRBJ2-7
TGTGCCATCAGTGAGAATGGGGAGGGAGTTAGCCAAGAGACCCAGTACTTC,CAISENGEGVSQETQYF,TRBD2,TRBV10-3,-,TRBJ2-5
TGTGCCAGCAGCTTAGGCCTAGAGGTCTACAATGAGCAGTTCTTC,CASSLGLEVYNEQFF,-,TRBV7-2,-,TRBJ2-1
TGTGCCATCACGCGGACAGGGACAGGGGTGCGGGATGGCTACACCTTC,CAITRTGTGVRDGYTF,TRBD1,TRBV10-3,-,TRBJ1-2
TGTGCCAGCGGACGGCCAGGGGGCCTTGAGACCCAGTACTTC,CASGRPGGLETQYF,TRBD1,TRBV6-5,many,TRBJ2-5
TGTGCCAGCAGCTTACGCCACGCTTCCTACGAGCAGTACTTC,CASSLRHASYEQYF,-,TRBV5-5,-,TRBJ2-7
TGTGCCACCAGCGGCTACGGACAGGGATACAATGAGCAGTTCTTC,CATSGYGQGYNEQFF,TRBD1,TRBV15,few,TRBJ2-1
TGTGCCAGCAGCGAGACTAGCGGGGGGCCCCGTCGGGAGACCCAGTACTTC,CASSETSGGPRRETQYF,TRBD2,TRBV9,-,TRBJ2-5
TGCAGTGCTAGAGATCCGGTCGGGACAGAGACCCAGTACTTC,CSARDPVGTETQYF,-,TRBV20-1,few,TRBJ2-5
TGTGCCAGCTCCGAGCGGGTGAGGACCACAGATACGCAGTATTTT,CASSERVRTTDTQYF,-,TRBV25-1,-,TRBJ2-3